This T cell receptor (beta chain) was recovered during a study of OX40 agonist ivuxolimab in advanced cancers. Looking at the study overall: In three patients, partial responses were observed, one with hepatocellular carcinoma and two with cutaneous melanoma.

Systemic immunosuppression or autoimmune disease history was grounds to exclude patients. The assay was immunoSEQ multiplex PCR, and TCRdb's table has in-frame clones only and misses some. Seen here are about 35,000 clones, roughly 91% observed once, and the top ten hold around 4.2%. Germline assignment: CDR1 SNHLY and CDR2 FYNNEI. The CDR3 length is 11 residues. Trimming took 0 bases from V and 4 from J, leaving 1 base between them. The chain employs TRBV2 and TRBJ2-7, with D hard to call. The sample was CD4+ or CD8+ T cells sorted from blood, taken in a trial of the OX40 agonist ivuxolimab. The receptor was derived from an adult with an advanced solid tumor such as melanoma, head and neck, liver or kidney cancer. The CDR3 region is CASSEAYEQYF. The CDR3 nucleotides are TGTGCCAGCAGTGAAGCGTACGAGCAGTACTTC. The whole variable domain, filled in from reference TRBV2 and TRBJ2-7, reads EPEVTQTPSHQVTQMGQEVILRCVPISNHLYFYWYRQILGQKVEFLVSFYNNEISEKSEIFDDQFSVERPDGSNFTLKIRSTKLEDSAMYFCASSEAYEQYFGPGTRLTVT.